This TCR beta chain was sequenced for a study of blood T cell repertoires in COVID-19. Study-wide background: Sample material is recorded as cDNA or gDNA derived from T cells, B-cell-depleted T cells, or PBMCs.

Measured with immunoSEQ multiplex PCR; TCRdb has only the in-frame clones, and not every one. Found here are around 460,000 clones, approximately 90% of them singletons; the top ten hold roughly 0.78%. The trim removed 5 bases at V and 3 bases at J, leaving 6 bases unmatched. CDR3 length: 14 residues. Germline V gene sequence: CDR1 MNHEY, CDR2 SVGAGI. Seattle's cohort entered during active infection and was followed longitudinally. Sequenced input: peripheral blood. V and J are TRBV6-5 and TRBJ1-2; 7 nucleotides line up with TRBD1. The origin of this receptor is a man aged 18 to 35 with COVID-19, enrolled during active disease. DNA for the CDR3: TGTGCCAGCAGTCCCATAGACAGGGACTATGGCTACACCTTC. Its translation: CASSPIDRDYGYTF.